This record concerns one T cell receptor (beta chain) sequence. What it binds is unknown. This entry belongs to a study of regulatory T cells in long-lasting Graves disease. Study as a whole: Persistent cases were those of Graves' disease that involved over 5 years of antithyroid drugs with positive TSH receptor antibodies. Findings of the study overall: Newly diagnosed disease favored TRBV20-1 and TRBJ2-1 over persistent disease. Comparison showed that persistent patients shared more public clonotypes (under 3,000) than new patients (approximately 1,000).

Regarding time point: persistent/refractory GD, antithyroid drugs over 5 years with positive TRAb. Extracted RNA from PBMCs served as the source of the TCR library. Assembly of TCR beta libraries relied on iRepertoire HTBI primers together with Arm-PCR of CDR3 regions. Each CDR3 protein gets one entry after TCRdb re-called the multiplex PCR reads with MiXCR. The sample has about 450,000 distinct CDR3 sequences; about a quarter are singletons. CDR1 is SGHTA and CDR2 is FQGNSA in the germline V gene. V gave up 1 base and J gave up 1 base; unmatched junction bases: 3. The length of the CDR3 is 15 residues.

Sample: peripheral blood mononuclear cells (PBMCs), taken when the disease was refractory, from a patient treated with antithyroid drugs. The chain couples TRBV7-2 to TRBJ2-7; 8 nucleotides match TRBD2. The origin of this receptor is a female donor with Graves disease. CDR3 bases: TGTGCCAGCAGCTTAGTTGGGACTAGATCCTACGAGCAGTACTTC. Translating it yields CASSLVGTRSYEQYF.